This paragraph reports one T cell receptor beta chain. The antigen remains unidentified. Only in-frame clones appear in the TCRdb table, and some are missing; sequencing was by immunoSEQ multiplex PCR. This sample has 10,000 to 15,000 clones; roughly 71% occur once, and the top ten carry roughly 10%. This entry comes from a study of OX40 agonist ivuxolimab in advanced cancers. Study-wide background: Patients were treated with ivuxolimab, an agonistic anti-OX40 (CD134) antibody.

Study results and limitations: At doses 0.1 to 3.0 mg/kg, CD4+ and CD8+ clones expanded. Expanded clones were, on average, more numerous among CD8+ T cells than CD4+.

This receptor was identified in an adult with an advanced solid tumor such as melanoma, head and neck, liver or kidney cancer. The input for sequencing was CD4+ or CD8+ T cells sorted from blood, taken in a trial of the OX40 agonist ivuxolimab.

The CDR3 region is CASSLGDSIYGYTF. CDR3 sequence (DNA): TGTGCCAGCAGCTTGGGGGACAGTATCTATGGCTACACCTTC. This chain connects TRBV5-6 to TRBJ1-2, with 7 bases matching TRBD1. The junction had 3 bases not matched to a gene; V was cut back by 0 bases and J by 4 bases. The length of the CDR3 is 14 residues. Germline V lookup: CDR1 SGHDT, CDR2 YYEEEE.